These 15 T cell receptor beta chains were sequenced from one sample in a study of response to subunit inactivated influenza vaccine. MiXCR, run by TCRdb on the RT-PCR reads, gives a single entry per CDR3 protein. The data show roughly 700,000 distinct CDR3 sequences, with roughly 14% seen just once and around 6.5% held by the top ten. The sequences come from PBMCs from blood, collected 14 days before vaccination. These receptors were taken from a man aged 45 to 65 who received an inactivated influenza vaccine.

This clonotype was recorded a few times. V gene TRBV12-3 or TRBV12-4 combines with J gene TRBJ2-7; TRBD2 matches at 7 bases. The ends lost 3 bases at V and 1 base at J; junction bases unmatched: 3. The CDR3 covers 14 residues. The CDR3 region is CASSFRDYSYEQYF. Here the CDR3 DNA reads TGTGCCAGCAGTTTTCGGGACTATTCCTACGAGCAGTACTTC.

This chain links TRBV7-2 with TRBJ2-2; D ambiguous. Trimming took 10 bases from V and 2 from J, leaving 8 bases between them. The germline V gene has CDR1 SGHTA and CDR2 FQGNSA. This CDR3 region has 12 residues. The CDR3 spells CATAQNTGELFF. The CDR3 DNA reads as TGTGCCACGGCACAAAACACCGGGGAGCTGTTTTTT.

This clonotype has just a few counts. The chain couples TRBV28 to TRBJ2-1, with D hard to call. The germline V gene encodes CDR1 MDHEN and CDR2 SYDVKM. The V and J ends lost 6 bases and 4 bases respectively, with 25 bases between them. This CDR3 comprises 18 residues. CDR3 in DNA: TGTGCCAGCAGCCGACTTTCCTTCTCAGCTGTCCCTTACAATGAGCAGTTCTTC. Its protein product is CASSRLSFSAVPYNEQFF.

In its sample, this clonotype was seen a few times. This chain links TRBV6-5 with TRBJ2-6, with TRBD1 identical over 9 bases. The CDR3 loop spans 17 amino acids. The V segment lost 4 bases and the J segment 4 bases; nucleotides outside the gene matches: 8. The germline V gene has CDR1 MNHEY and CDR2 SVGAGI. The chain's CDR3 is CASSFRQGGTGANVLTF. As DNA, the CDR3 is TGTGCCAGCAGTTTCCGACAGGGGGGGACCGGGGCCAACGTCCTGACTTTC.

V is TRBV3-1 and J is TRBJ2-1, with 9 bases fitting TRBD1. Germline V lookup: CDR1 LGHDT, CDR2 YNNKEL (reference sequence). V gave up 5 bases and J gave up 6 bases; unmatched junction bases: 11. This CDR3 region has 16 residues. Here the CDR3 reads CASSSHTGQGINEQFF. The CDR3, as DNA: TGTGCCAGCAGCTCGCATACGGGACAGGGTATCAATGAGCAGTTCTTC.

The sample holds a few counts of this clonotype. Its ends do not fully match the called genes, so a read error is possible. The rearrangement joins TRBV7-7 to TRBJ2-5, with TRBD2 identical over 11 bases. Germline V gene data show CDR1 as SSHAT and CDR2 as FNYEAQ (reference sequence). The CDR3 is 18 amino acids. The CDR3: CASSLLLAGGVREETQYF. CDR3 bases: TGTGCTAGCAGCTTACTCCTAGCGGGGGGTGTAAGGGAAGAGACCCAGTACTTC.

This clonotype was seen more than once but under ten times. The chain is built from TRBV5-5 and TRBJ2-2; D gene ambiguous. This CDR3 spans 14 amino acids. Trimming pared 3 bases from V and 4 bases from J, leaving 10 bases between. Germline V lookup: CDR1 SGHKS, CDR2 YYEKEE (reference sequence). The CDR3 DNA reads as TGTGCCAGCAGCTCTGGGCTGGTCACCGGGGAGCTGTTTTTT. It encodes CASSSGLVTGELFF.

The chain couples TRBV28 to TRBJ2-7; 7 bases are a match to TRBD1. Germline V gene sequence: CDR1 MDHEN, CDR2 SYDVKM. The junction had 11 bases not matched to a gene; V was cut back by 5 bases and J by 4 bases. The CDR3 has 15 amino acids. The CDR3 bases are TGTGCCAGCAGTAGCCAGACAGGGTTCGAATACGAGCAGTACTTC. Encoded protein: CASSSQTGFEYEQYF.

V usage is TRBV6-2 or TRBV6-3 and J usage is TRBJ2-7; weak D call: TRBD2 (5 bases). The CDR3 consists of 14 residues. V was pared by 6 bases and J by 0 bases, with 12 bases between. Germline values: CDR1 MNHEY, CDR2 SVGEGT. The CDR3 sequence: CASSRTSASYEQYF. The DNA of the CDR3 is TGTGCCAGCAGCCGGACTTCCGCCTCCTACGAGCAGTACTTC.

The rearrangement links TRBV12-3 or TRBV12-4 to TRBJ2-3; D not resolved. This CDR3 has 11 amino acids. The V end lost 6 bases, the J end lost 6 bases, and 7 bases lay between the germline ends. Here the CDR3 reads CASSFYDTQYF. DNA for the CDR3: TGTGCCAGCAGCTTTTACGATACGCAGTATTTT.

This chain uses TRBV20-1 with TRBJ2-1, with 11 positions matching TRBD2. Looked up from germline, CDR1 is DFQATT and CDR2 is SNEGSKA (reference sequence). V gave up 6 bases and J gave up 3 bases; unmatched junction bases: 10. This CDR3 is 16 amino acids long. The CDR3 coding sequence is TGCAGTGCCCGGGGCTTAGCGGGGGGGGTCTACAATGAGCAGTTCTTC. Its translation is CSARGLAGGVYNEQFF.

About this clonotype itself: At one of its ends the junction is not consistent with the germline gene, which may arise from a read error. This chain uses TRBV10-3 with TRBJ2-3; 10 bases agree with TRBD2. The CDR3 contains 15 residues. Germline CDR1 reads ENHRY; CDR2 reads SYGVKD. The CDR3 region has the DNA TGTGCCATCAGTGAGGCTAACCCCAGCCTAGCGGGGGCCAACTTT. It yields the protein CAISEANPSLAGANF.

With regard to this clonotype: A much larger clone is a single base away; this may be a read error. The genes are TRBV18 and TRBJ1-3, with a possible D match to TRBD1 (6 bases). Germline CDR1 KGHSH, CDR2 LQKENI. The CDR3 is 14 residues long. V lost 3 bases, J lost 5 bases, and 11 bases lay in between. The CDR3 here is CASSPPGARNTIYF. The DNA for the CDR3 is TGTGCCAGCTCACCCCCAGGGGCTAGAAACACCATATATTTT.

V usage is TRBV12-3 or TRBV12-4 and J usage is TRBJ2-7; D may match TRBD1 or TRBD2 (6 bases each). V lost 2 bases, J lost 5 bases, and 16 bases lay in between. The CDR3 sequence is 15 residues long. CDR3 nucleotides: TGTGCCAGCAGTTTAAGTCCGGGGGCTGCGGACGAGCAGTACTTC. Its translation is CASSLSPGAADEQYF.

This clonotype has a count of ten or more. The V gene is TRBV20-1, the J gene TRBJ2-1, with 9 bases identical to TRBD2. CDR1 DFQATT and CDR2 SNEGSKA come from the germline V gene (reference sequence). This CDR3 is 15 amino acids long. V lost 0 bases, J lost 8 bases, and 8 bases stayed unmatched. The CDR3 region has the DNA TGCAGTGCTAGAGATCTTCAGCGGGAGGTCTATGAGCAGTTCTTC. Translation: CSARDLQREVYEQFF.